The 14 T cell receptor beta chains listed next were all sequenced from one sample in a study of post-analysis software for immune sequencing data. No antigen is known for these receptors. Built from TCR beta cDNA, the libraries had unique molecular identifiers in them. TCRdb independently ran MiXCR on the PCR reads; one entry per CDR3 protein. The sample includes hundreds of thousands of distinct CDR3 sequences, roughly 58% of them seen just once. Study observations and caveats: Comparison of patients with controls showed four or five TRBV segments more frequent in patients, TRBV5-6, TRBV5-1 and TRBV20-1 among them.

Sequencing was carried out using blood. Receptors were obtained from a girl between 10 and 17 years old with multiple sclerosis.

The chain couples TRBV5-1 to TRBJ2-2, with TRBD2 identical over 13 bases. After removal of 4 bases from V and 5 bases from J, the junction contained 11 bases not matched to a gene. This CDR3 region has 18 residues. Per the germline V gene, CDR1 is SGHRS and CDR2 is YFSETQ. CDR3 coding DNA: TGCGCCAGCAGCGTGCCTACTAGCGGGAGGGCAAGAACCGGGGAGCTGTTTTTT. Translation gives CASSVPTSGRARTGELFF. Based on the CDR3 plus reference TRBV5-1 and TRBJ2-2, the full variable domain is KAGVTQTPRYLIKTRGQQVTLSCSPISGHRSVSWYQQTPGQGLQFLFEYFSETQRNKGNFPGRFSGRQFSNSRSEMNVSTLELGDSALYLCASSVPTSGRARTGELFFGEGSRLTVL.

This clonotype was picked up a small number of times. The chain recombines TRBV24-1 with TRBJ2-1; 7 bases are shared with TRBD1. The trim removed 5 bases at V and 9 bases at J, leaving 3 bases unmatched. The CDR3 has 12 amino acids. Looked up from germline, CDR1 is KGHDR and CDR2 is SFDVKD. In DNA, the CDR3 is TGTGCCACCAGTGTGGCAGGGGGTGAGCAGTTCTTC. It is translated as CATSVAGGEQFF.

This clonotype was counted only a few times. This sequence joins TRBV19 and TRBJ2-7, with TRBD2 identical over 12 bases. This CDR3 spans 15 amino acids. J lost 6 bases, V lost 2 bases, and 5 bases had no gene match. Looked up from germline, CDR1 is LNHDA and CDR2 is SQIVND (reference sequence). Here the CDR3 DNA reads TGTGCCAGTAGTATAAGACTAGCGGGAGTTTTCGAGCAGTACTTC. It translates to CASSIRLAGVFEQYF.

A remark on this clonotype: The junction departs from germline at one end; a sequencing error may be responsible. This CDR3 is CVSSSPRFGKANYGYTF. In DNA, the CDR3 is TGCGTCAGCAGCTCCCCCCGGTTCGGCAAAGCTAACTATGGCTACACCTTC. The V call is TRBV5-1, the J call TRBJ1-2; D is uncertain. The germline CDR1 and CDR2 sequences are SGHRS and YFSETQ. The CDR3 extends over 17 amino acids.

The CDR3 DNA sequence: TGTGCCAGTAGTATCCGACAGGGGGGCCAGCCCCAGCATTTT. Protein: CASSIRQGGQPQHF. The chain links TRBV19 to TRBJ1-5, with TRBD1 matching 9 bases. This CDR3 region has 14 residues. The germline V gene encodes CDR1 LNHDA and CDR2 SQIVND (reference sequence). V shed 3 bases, J shed 7 bases, and the junction held 4 bases outside the gene matches. Supplemented by reference TRBV19 and TRBJ1-5, the full variable domain reads DGGITQSPKYLFRKEGQNVTLSCEQNLNHDAMYWYRQDPGQGLRLIYYSQIVNDFQKGDIAEGYSVSREKKESFPLTVTSAQKNPTAFYLCASSIRQGGQPQHFGDGTRLSIL.

The chain recombines TRBV9 with TRBJ2-3, with no clear D. Between the trimmed V and J ends, which lost 2 bases and 0 bases, there was a span of 7 bases. CDR3 size: 14 residues. Germline CDR1 and CDR2: SGDLS and YYNGEE. The DNA for the CDR3 is TGTGCCAGCAGCGTTCATCCTAGCACAGATACGCAGTATTTT. Residues: CASSVHPSTDTQYF.

The V and J genes are TRBV27 and TRBJ1-1, with D tentatively TRBD1 (6 bases). Germline lookup yields CDR1 MNHEY and CDR2 SMNVEV (reference sequence). This CDR3 region has 17 residues. V dropped 3 bases and J dropped 4 bases, with 21 bases sitting between them. In DNA, the CDR3 is TGTGCCAGCAGTTTGGGAGAACAAACCAGGGGAACCACTGAAGCTTTCTTT. Translated: CASSLGEQTRGTTEAFF.

The rearrangement joins TRBV7-6 to TRBJ2-1; D is perhaps TRBD2 (6 bases). The CDR3 consists of 17 residues. Trimming removed 2 bases from V and 7 bases from J, with 21 bases in between. Germline CDR1 is SGHVS and CDR2 is FNYEAQ. The CDR3 DNA reads TGTGCCAGCAGCTTAAATGTGCCGGGGAGGAACGTGAATGAGCAGTTCTTC. Amino acids: CASSLNVPGRNVNEQFF.

The V gene is TRBV29-1, the J gene TRBJ2-3; D is perhaps TRBD2 (6 bases). V lost 8 bases and J 0 bases, leaving 12 bases between the germline ends. Germline V gives CDR1 SQVTM, CDR2 ANQGSEA. This CDR3 spans 13 amino acids. Here the CDR3 reads CSPGDLSTDTQYF. Here the CDR3 DNA reads TGCAGCCCGGGGGACCTTAGCACAGATACGCAGTATTTT.

This chain links TRBV20-1 with TRBJ1-2; a possible D gene is TRBD1 (5 bases). Deletions cut 5 bases from V and 4 bases from J, with 11 bases between. Germline CDR1 is DFQATT and CDR2 is SNEGSKA (reference sequence). The CDR3 length is 12 residues. In DNA form, the CDR3 reads TGCAGTGCTCTCAGGGACCTCTATGGCTACACCTTC. Protein product: CSALRDLYGYTF.

This clonotype was counted between two and nine times. J is TRBJ2-6 and V is TRBV7-8; D might be TRBD1 (6 bases). Between the trimmed V and J ends, which lost 2 bases and 4 bases, there was a span of 12 bases. Germline values: CDR1 SGHVS, CDR2 FQNEAQ. The CDR3 extends over 16 amino acids. This CDR3 reads CASSLNPGAGANVLTF. The CDR3 DNA sequence: TGTGCCAGCAGCTTAAACCCAGGGGCAGGGGCCAACGTCCTGACTTTC.

This clonotype was seen a few times. The gene calls are TRBV7-3 and TRBJ2-1; tentative D call: TRBD2 (6 bases). There are 12 residues in the CDR3. Germline lookup yields CDR1 SGHTA and CDR2 FQGTGA. The V gene lost 2 bases and the J gene lost 9 bases, with 8 bases spanning the gap. The CDR3 protein is CASSLGGTEQFF. As DNA, the CDR3 is TGTGCCAGCAGCTTAGGAGGGACTGAGCAGTTCTTC.

V and J are TRBV7-9 and TRBJ2-3, with 12 positions matching TRBD2. V lost 5 bases, J lost 5 bases, and 8 bases stayed unmatched. The CDR3 covers 16 residues. Germline V lookup: CDR1 SEHNR, CDR2 FQNEAQ (reference sequence). The CDR3 loop is CASSPPSGGALDTQYF. For the CDR3, the DNA is TGTGCCAGCAGCCCGCCTAGCGGGGGGGCCCTAGATACGCAGTATTTT.

This clonotype was seen just once. The chain employs TRBV7-2 and TRBJ2-7, with a possible D match to TRBD2 (5 bases). The CDR3 runs to 16 residues. Trimming pared 1 base from V and 6 bases from J, leaving 19 bases between. CDR1 is SGHTA and CDR2 is FQGNSA in the germline V gene. Here the CDR3 DNA reads TGTGCCAGCAGCTTAGAGGGAACTAGTCCCTCACCCGAGCAGTACTTC. It specifies CASSLEGTSPSPEQYF.